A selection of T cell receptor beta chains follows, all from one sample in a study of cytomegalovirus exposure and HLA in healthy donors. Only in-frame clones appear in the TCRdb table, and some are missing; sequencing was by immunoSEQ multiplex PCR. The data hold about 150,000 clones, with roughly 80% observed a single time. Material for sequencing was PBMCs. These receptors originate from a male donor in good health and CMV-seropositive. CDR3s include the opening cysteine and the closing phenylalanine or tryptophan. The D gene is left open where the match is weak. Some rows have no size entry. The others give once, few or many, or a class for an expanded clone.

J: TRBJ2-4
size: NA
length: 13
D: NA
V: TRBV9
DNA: TGTGCCAGCAGCGTAGCCCTAGAAAACATTCAGTACTTC
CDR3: CASSVALENIQYF

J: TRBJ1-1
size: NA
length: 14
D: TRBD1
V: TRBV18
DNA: TGTGCCAGCTCACCCCAGACAGGGGGGACTGAAGCTTTCTTT
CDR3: CASSPQTGGTEAFF

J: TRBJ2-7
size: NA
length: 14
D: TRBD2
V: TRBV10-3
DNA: TGTGCCATCAGGGGGACTAGCGGGACCTCCGAGCAGTACTTC
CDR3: CAIRGTSGTSEQYF

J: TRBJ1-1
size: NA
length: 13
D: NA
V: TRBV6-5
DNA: TGTGCCAGCAGTTCCGCCGCTAGGACTGAAGCTTTCTTT
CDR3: CASSSAARTEAFF

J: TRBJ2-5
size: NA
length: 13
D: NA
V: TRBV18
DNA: TGTGCCAGCTCATCGGGACTTCAAGAGACCCAGTACTTC
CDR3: CASSSGLQETQYF

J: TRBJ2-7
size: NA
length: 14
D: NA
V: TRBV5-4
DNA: TGTGCCAGCAGCTTGAGGATCAGGCCCTACGAGCAGTACTTC
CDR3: CASSLRIRPYEQYF

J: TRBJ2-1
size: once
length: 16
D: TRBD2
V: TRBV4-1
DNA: TGCGCCAGCAGCCAAGGGAGGACTAGAGGTGACGATGAGCAGTTCTTC
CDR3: CASSQGRTRGDDEQFF

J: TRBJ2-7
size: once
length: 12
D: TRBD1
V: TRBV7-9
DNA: TGTGCCAGCAGCTTAGCGGACAGGGTAAAGAACTTC
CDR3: CASSLADRVKNF

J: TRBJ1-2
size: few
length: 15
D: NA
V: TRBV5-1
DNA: TGCGCCAGCAGCCCCGATCCGACGGGGAACTATGGCTACACCTTC
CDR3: CASSPDPTGNYGYTF

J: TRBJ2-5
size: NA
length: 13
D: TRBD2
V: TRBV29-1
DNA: TGCAGCGTTGAAGGGACTAGACAAGAGACCCAGTACTTC
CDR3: CSVEGTRQETQYF

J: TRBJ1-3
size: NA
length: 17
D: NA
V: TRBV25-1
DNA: TGTGCCAGCAGTGGAGGCCGAGACAGCCTCTCTGGAAACACCATATATTTT
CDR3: CASSGGRDSLSGNTIYF

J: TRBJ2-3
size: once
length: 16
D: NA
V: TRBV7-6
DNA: TGTGCCAGCGGCTCCCTTGGCGGAGCCAACACAGATACGCAGTATTTT
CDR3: CASGSLGGANTDTQYF

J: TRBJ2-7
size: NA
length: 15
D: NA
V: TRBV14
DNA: TGTGCCAGCAGTTTCGGTACCGGGATTCACTACGAGCAGTACTTC
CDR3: CASSFGTGIHYEQYF

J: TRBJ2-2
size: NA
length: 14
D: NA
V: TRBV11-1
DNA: TGTGCCAGCAGCCGGGACTCAATCACCGGGGAGCTGTTTTTT
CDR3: CASSRDSITGELFF

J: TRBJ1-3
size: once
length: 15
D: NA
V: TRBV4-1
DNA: TGCGCCAGCAGCCGCGATCGAAGCTCTGGAAACACCATATATTTT
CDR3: CASSRDRSSGNTIYF

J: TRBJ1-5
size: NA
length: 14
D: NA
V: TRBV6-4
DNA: TGTGCCAGCAGCGCCGGACAGAGCAATCAGCCCCAGCATTTT
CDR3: CASSAGQSNQPQHF

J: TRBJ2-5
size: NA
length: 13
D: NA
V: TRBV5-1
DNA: TGCGCCAGCAGCTTGGCGGGAAGGGAGACCCAGTACTTC
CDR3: CASSLAGRETQYF

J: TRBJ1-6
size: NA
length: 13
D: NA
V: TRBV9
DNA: TGTGCCAGCAGCGCTGGAGGGCGTTCACCCCTCCACTTT
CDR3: CASSAGGRSPLHF

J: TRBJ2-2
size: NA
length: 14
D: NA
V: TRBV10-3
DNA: TGTGCCATCAGTGAGTCCGGGTCAGCCGGGGAGCTGTTTTTT
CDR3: CAISESGSAGELFF

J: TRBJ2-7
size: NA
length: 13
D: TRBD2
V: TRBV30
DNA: TGTGCCTGGAGTGTGTCTAGCGGCTACGAGCAGTACTTC
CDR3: CAWSVSSGYEQYF

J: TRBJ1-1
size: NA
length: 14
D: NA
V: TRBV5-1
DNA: TGCGCCAGCAGCTCCTCGGGACAGAACACTGAAGCTTTCTTT
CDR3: CASSSSGQNTEAFF

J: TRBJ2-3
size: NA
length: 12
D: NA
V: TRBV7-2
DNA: TGTGCCAGCAGCTTACGCGCAGATACGCAGTATTTT
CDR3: CASSLRADTQYF

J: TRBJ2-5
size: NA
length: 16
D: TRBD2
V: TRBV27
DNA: TGTGCCAGCAGTACCCGACTAGCGGGACGCCAAGAGACCCAGTACTTC
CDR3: CASSTRLAGRQETQYF

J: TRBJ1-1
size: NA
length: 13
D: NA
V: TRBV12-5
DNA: TGTGCTAGTGGTTTGGTACTAGGTGAAGAAGCTTTCTTT
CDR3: CASGLVLGEEAFF

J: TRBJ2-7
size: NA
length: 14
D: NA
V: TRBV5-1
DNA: TGCGCCAGCAGGTTAGACCAGCAGGTCCGCGAGCAGTACTTC
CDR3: CASRLDQQVREQYF

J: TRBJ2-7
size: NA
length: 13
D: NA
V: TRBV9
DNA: TGTGCCAGCAGCGTAGCGGGAGACTACGAGCAGTACTTC
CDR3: CASSVAGDYEQYF

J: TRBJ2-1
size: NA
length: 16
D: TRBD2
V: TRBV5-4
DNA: TGTGCCAGCAGCACCGAATGGGGGAGGGCCGGCAATGAGCAGTTCTTC
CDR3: CASSTEWGRAGNEQFF

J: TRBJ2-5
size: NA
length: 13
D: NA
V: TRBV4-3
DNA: TGCGCCAGCAGCCCCAACTCGTGGGAGACCCAGTACTTC
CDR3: CASSPNSWETQYF

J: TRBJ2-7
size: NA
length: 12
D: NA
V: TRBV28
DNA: TGTGCCAGCAAGAGCGGAGCCTACGAGCAGTACTTC
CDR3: CASKSGAYEQYF

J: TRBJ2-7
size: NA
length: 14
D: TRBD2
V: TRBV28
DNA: TGTGCCAGCAGACCGGGACTAGCGGTCTACGAGCAGTACTTC
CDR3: CASRPGLAVYEQYF

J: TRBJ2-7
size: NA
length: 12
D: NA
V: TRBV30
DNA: TGTGCCTGGGCGGGATTCTCCTACGAGCAGTACTTC
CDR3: CAWAGFSYEQYF

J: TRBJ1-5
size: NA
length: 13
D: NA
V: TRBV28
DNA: TGTGCCAGCAGTTGGGAGGGAGATCAGCCCCAGCATTTT
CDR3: CASSWEGDQPQHF

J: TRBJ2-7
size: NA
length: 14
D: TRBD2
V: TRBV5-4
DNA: TGTGCCAGCAGCTTCGGGGGGGGTGTTCCCGAGCAGTACTTC
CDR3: CASSFGGGVPEQYF

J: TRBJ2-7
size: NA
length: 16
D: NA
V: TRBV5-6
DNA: TGTGCCAGCAGCTTGGAGGGGCAGGGACTGCCCTACGAGCAGTACTTC
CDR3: CASSLEGQGLPYEQYF

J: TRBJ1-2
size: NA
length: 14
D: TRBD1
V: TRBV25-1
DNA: TGTGCCAGCAGTGTAACGGGACAGGACCGTGGCTACACCTTC
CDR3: CASSVTGQDRGYTF

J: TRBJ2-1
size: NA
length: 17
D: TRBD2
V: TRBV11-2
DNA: TGTGCCAGCAGCTTACAAGGACTAGCGGGAGGCCCTGGTGAGCAGTTCTTC
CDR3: CASSLQGLAGGPGEQFF

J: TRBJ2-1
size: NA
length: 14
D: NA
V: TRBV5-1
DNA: TGCGCCAGCAGCTTGGGGGACAACTACAATGAGCAGTTCTTC
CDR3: CASSLGDNYNEQFF

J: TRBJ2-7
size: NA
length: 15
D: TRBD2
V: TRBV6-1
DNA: TGTGCCAGCGTACCCTTAGCGGGAGGATCCTACGAGCAGTACTTC
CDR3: CASVPLAGGSYEQYF

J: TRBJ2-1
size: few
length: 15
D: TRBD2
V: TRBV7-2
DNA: TGTGCCAGCAGTTCTACTAGCGGGAGTCTAGGTGAGCAGTTCTTC
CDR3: CASSSTSGSLGEQFF

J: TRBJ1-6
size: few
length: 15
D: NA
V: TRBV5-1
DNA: TGCGCCAGCAGCCCCGAAGGGGACACTAATTCACCCCTCCACTTT
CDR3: CASSPEGDTNSPLHF

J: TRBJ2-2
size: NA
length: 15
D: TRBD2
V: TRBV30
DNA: TGTGCCTGGACAGCGGGAGGAGGGGGTACCGGGGAGCTGTTTTTT
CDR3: CAWTAGGGGTGELFF

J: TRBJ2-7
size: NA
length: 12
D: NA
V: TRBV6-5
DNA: TGTGCCATCTCGGACGGGGCCTACGAGCAGTACTTC
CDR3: CAISDGAYEQYF

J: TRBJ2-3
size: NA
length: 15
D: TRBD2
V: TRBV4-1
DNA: TGCGCCAGCAGTCGACTAGCGGGAACCACAGATACGCAGTATTTT
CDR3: CASSRLAGTTDTQYF

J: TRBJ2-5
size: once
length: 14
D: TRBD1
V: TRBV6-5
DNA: TGTGCCAGCAGCCTCCTTGAGACAGGGAAGACCCAGTACTTC
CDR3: CASSLLETGKTQYF

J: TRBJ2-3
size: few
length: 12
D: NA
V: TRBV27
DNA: TGTGCCAGCAGTTTCGGGATAGATACGCAGTATTTT
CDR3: CASSFGIDTQYF

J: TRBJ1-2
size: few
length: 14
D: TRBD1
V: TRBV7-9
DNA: TGTGCCAGCAGCCCGGGACAGGGGGCGGAAGGCTACACCTTC
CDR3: CASSPGQGAEGYTF

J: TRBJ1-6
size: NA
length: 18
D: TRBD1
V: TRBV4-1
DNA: TGCGCCAGCAGCCAAGATGTTCAGGGGGCCTCCTATAATTCACCCCTCCACTTT
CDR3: CASSQDVQGASYNSPLHF

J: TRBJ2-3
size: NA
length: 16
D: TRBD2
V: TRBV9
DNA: TGTGCCAGCAGCGTTCGGACTAGCGGGGGCACAGATACGCAGTATTTT
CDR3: CASSVRTSGGTDTQYF

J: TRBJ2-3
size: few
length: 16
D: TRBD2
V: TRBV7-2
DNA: TGTGCCAGCAGCTTAGTGGGGGGAGGGCCAGGAGATACGCAGTATTTT
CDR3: CASSLVGGGPGDTQYF

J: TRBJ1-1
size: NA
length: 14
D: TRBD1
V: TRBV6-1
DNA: TGTGCCAGCAGTGCGACGGGACAGAGCACTGAAGCTTTCTTT
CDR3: CASSATGQSTEAFF

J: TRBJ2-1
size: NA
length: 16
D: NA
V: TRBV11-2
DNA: TGTGCCAGCAGCTTACGAGCGTTCCGGTCCTACAATGAGCAGTTCTTC
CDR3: CASSLRAFRSYNEQFF

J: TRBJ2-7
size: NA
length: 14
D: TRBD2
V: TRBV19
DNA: TGTGCCAGTAGGGAACTAGCGGGAGTTCGTGAGCAGTACTTC
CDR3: CASRELAGVREQYF

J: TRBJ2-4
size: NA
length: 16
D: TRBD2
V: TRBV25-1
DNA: TGTGCCAGCAGTGAATCTATTAGCGGGAGAGAGGGCATTCAGTACTTC
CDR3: CASSESISGREGIQYF